This TCR beta chain was sequenced during a study of cytomegalovirus exposure and HLA in healthy donors. Whole-study findings and limits: Data from an earlier analysis indicated that most TCR beta V segments were productive either about 87% or about 30% of the time.

The CDR3 runs 11 residues. Per the germline V gene, CDR1 is SGHNT and CDR2 is YYREEE (reference sequence). Trimming took 5 bases from V and 8 from J, leaving 10 bases between them. Comments on this clone: Its antigen is unidentified.

Vbeta (60) and Jbeta (13) primers were used in the PCR. Original handling: A later analysis counted about 80 million unique TCR beta chains, some 10 million shared. Assay: immunoSEQ multiplex PCR; the TCRdb copy retains only in-frame clones and omits some. V and J calls and clone size come straight from that table; D and trimming were deduced from the DNA. The data show under 150,000 clones, roughly three quarters seen once. The sequenced material came from PBMCs. J is TRBJ1-1 and V is TRBV5-4; D gene unclear. This receptor was taken from a woman in her thirties or forties in good health and CMV-seropositive. CDR3: CASSSAAEAFF. In DNA form, the CDR3 reads TGTGCCAGCAGTTCCGCGGCGGAAGCTTTCTTT.